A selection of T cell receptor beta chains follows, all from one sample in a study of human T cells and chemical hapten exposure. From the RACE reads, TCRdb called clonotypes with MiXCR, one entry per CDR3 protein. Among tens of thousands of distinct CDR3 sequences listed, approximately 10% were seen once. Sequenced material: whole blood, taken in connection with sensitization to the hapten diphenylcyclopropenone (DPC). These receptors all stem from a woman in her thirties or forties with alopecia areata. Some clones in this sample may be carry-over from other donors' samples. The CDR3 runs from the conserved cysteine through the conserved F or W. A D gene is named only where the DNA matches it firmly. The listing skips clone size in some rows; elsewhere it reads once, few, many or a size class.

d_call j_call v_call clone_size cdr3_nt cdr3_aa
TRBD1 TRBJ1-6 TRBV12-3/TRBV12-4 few TGTGCCAGCAGTCGAAGCCCCTTGACAGGGATGGGGATTTCACCCCTCCACTTT CASSRSPLTGMGISPLHF
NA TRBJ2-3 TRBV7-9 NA TGTGCCAGCAGCCCATCCTGGGGCACAGATACGCAGTATTTT CASSPSWGTDTQYF
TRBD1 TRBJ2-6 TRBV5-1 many TGCGCCAGCAGCGGCACAGGGGGCGGAAGCTCTGGGGCCAACGTCCTGACTTTC CASSGTGGGSSGANVLTF
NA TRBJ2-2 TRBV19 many TGTGCCCTGTCATCTAGTCCCGGGGAGCTGTTTTTT CALSSSPGELFF
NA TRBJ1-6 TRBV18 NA TGTGCCAGCTCCCTGTGGAGGTGGGGCAGCTCCTATAATTCACCCCTCCACTTT CASSLWRWGSSYNSPLHF
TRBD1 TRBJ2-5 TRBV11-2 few TGTGCCAGCAGCTCAGGACAGGGGGCGTTGATAGAGACCCAGTACTTC CASSSGQGALIETQYF
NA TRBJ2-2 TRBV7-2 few TGTGCCAGCAGCCGTACAAGAAACACCGGGGAGCTGTTTTTT CASSRTRNTGELFF
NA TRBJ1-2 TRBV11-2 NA TGTGCCAGCAGCTTACTGGCAGCTTCCTATGGCTACACCTTC CASSLLAASYGYTF
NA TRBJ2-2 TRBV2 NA TGTGCCAGCAAGGAGGTAACCAGCTACACCGGGGAGCTGTTTTTT CASKEVTSYTGELFF
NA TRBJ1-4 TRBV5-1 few TGCGCCAGCAGACAGGGAGACAATGAAAAACTGTTTTTT CASRQGDNEKLFF
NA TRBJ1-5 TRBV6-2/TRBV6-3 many TGTGCCAGCAGCCCCGGGGCCTTGAGCAATCAGCCCCAGCATTTT CASSPGALSNQPQHF
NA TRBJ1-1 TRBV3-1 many TGTGCCAGCAGCCAATGGGGGCAACAGCCGAACACTGAAGCTTTCTTT CASSQWGQQPNTEAFF
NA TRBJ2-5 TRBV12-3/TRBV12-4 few TGTGCCAGCAGTTTATTTGGCGGAACCCAAGAGACCCAGTACTTC CASSLFGGTQETQYF
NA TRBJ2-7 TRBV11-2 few TGTGCCAGCAGCTTAACTACGCCGGGACGGATGAGAGGGTACGAGCAGTACTTC CASSLTTPGRMRGYEQYF
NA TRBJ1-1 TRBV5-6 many TGTGCCAGCAGCTTGGCCTGGGGGACTGAAGCTTTCTTT CASSLAWGTEAFF
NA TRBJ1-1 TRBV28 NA TGTGCCAGCAGAATAGGGGTTACTGAAGCTTTCTTT CASRIGVTEAFF
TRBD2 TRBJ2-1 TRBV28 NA TGTGCCAGTGGACTAGTCAGCAATGAGCAGTTCTTC CASGLVSNEQFF
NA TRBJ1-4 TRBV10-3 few TGTGCCATCAGTGAGGGTGAAAAACTGTTTTTT CAISEGEKLFF
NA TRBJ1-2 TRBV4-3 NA TGCGCCAGCAGCCAAGAGAGGGGGGCCGCGTATGGCTACACCTTC CASSQERGAAYGYTF
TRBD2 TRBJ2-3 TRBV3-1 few TGTGCCAGCAGCCTCAATAGCGGGGGAACGCAGTATTTT CASSLNSGGTQYF
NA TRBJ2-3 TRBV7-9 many TGTGCCAGCAGCTCATTAGCGGATACGCAGTATTTT CASSSLADTQYF
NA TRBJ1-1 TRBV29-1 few TGCAGCGGAGGATGGGGGACGAACACTGAAGCTTTCTTT CSGGWGTNTEAFF
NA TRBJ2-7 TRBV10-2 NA TGCGCCAGCAGTGAGTCGAGAGGGAGCGAGCAGTACTTC CASSESRGSEQYF
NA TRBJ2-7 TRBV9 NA TGTGCCAGCAGCCCGAAAGTTGACACAGCCTACGAGCAGTACTTC CASSPKVDTAYEQYF
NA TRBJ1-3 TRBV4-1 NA TGCGCCAGCAGCCGCCAGGCCGTCTCTGGAAACACCATATATTTT CASSRQAVSGNTIYF
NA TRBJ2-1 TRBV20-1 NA TGCAGTGCAAGGGCCCCCGGGATCCTCTACAATGAGCAGTTCTTC CSARAPGILYNEQFF
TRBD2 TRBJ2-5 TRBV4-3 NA TGCGCCAGCAGCCAAGATCTGGCAGGGGCCGGGACTAGCGGAGAAGAGACCCAGTACTTC CASSQDLAGAGTSGEETQYF
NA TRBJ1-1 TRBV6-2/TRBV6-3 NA TGTGCCAGCAGTCGGGTCGAGCTTGAAGCTTTCTTT CASSRVELEAFF
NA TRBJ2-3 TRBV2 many TGTGCCAGCAGTGAAGCGGGGTTAGCGGTCACAGATACGCAGTATTTT CASSEAGLAVTDTQYF
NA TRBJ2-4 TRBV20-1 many TGCAGTGCTAGTGGGCAGGGAGTTCTAGCCAAAAACATTCAGTACTTC CSASGQGVLAKNIQYF
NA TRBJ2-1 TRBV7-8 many TGTGCCAGCAGCTTAGAGTTTGGGGGGCCCTACAATGAGCAGTTCTTC CASSLEFGGPYNEQFF
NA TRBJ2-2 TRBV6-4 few TGTGCCAGCAGTGCCATGGAGGGGGCCGGGGAGCTGTTTTTT CASSAMEGAGELFF
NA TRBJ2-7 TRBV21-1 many TGTGCCAGCAGCATGGACCGAGGGAGCTCCTACGAGCAGTACTTC CASSMDRGSSYEQYF
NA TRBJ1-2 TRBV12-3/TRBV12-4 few TGTGCCAGCAGTTTGGCGGAGGCCTATGGCTACACCTTC CASSLAEAYGYTF
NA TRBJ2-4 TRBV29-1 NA TGCAGCGTTGTGGGACCACGAGACATTCAGTACTTC CSVVGPRDIQYF
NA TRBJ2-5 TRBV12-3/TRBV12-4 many TGTGCCAGCAGTTTTAGCCCCCGGCGAGGGAAAGAGACCCAGTACTTC CASSFSPRRGKETQYF
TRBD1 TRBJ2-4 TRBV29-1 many TGCAGCGTGGGACAGGGGCTCGGGGACATTCAGTACTTC CSVGQGLGDIQYF
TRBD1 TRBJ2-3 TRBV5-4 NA TGTGCCAGCAGCAGGACAGGGGATAGTACAGATACGCAGTATTTT CASSRTGDSTDTQYF
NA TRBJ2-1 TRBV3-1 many TGTGCCAGCAGCCAAGCGGGATCAAGCCGCTTGCCTTACAATGAGCAGTTCTTC CASSQAGSSRLPYNEQFF
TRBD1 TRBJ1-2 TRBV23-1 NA TGCGCCAGCAGTCAATCGGGGGAGACAGGGCTCTATGGCTACACCTTC CASSQSGETGLYGYTF
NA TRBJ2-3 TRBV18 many TGTGCCAGCTCAGGTCCGGCAGGAACAGATACGCAGTATTTT CASSGPAGTDTQYF
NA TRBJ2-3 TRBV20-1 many TGCAGTGCTAGAGATTGGGCAGATACGCAGTATTTT CSARDWADTQYF
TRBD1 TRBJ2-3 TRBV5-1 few TGCGCCAGCAGCTTGGCCAGGGGGCTGGATACGCAGTATTTT CASSLARGLDTQYF
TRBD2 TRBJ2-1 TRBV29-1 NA TGCAGCGTTCAACCGGGACTAGCTTACAATGAGCAGTTCTTC CSVQPGLAYNEQFF
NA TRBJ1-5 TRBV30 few TGTGCCTGGAGTAAAAGAGAGGAGCAGCCCCAGCATTTT CAWSKREEQPQHF
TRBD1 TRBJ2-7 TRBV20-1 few TGCAGTGCCGAAAGCGTGGAACTCCGGGACAGGTTCTCCTACGAGCAGTACTTC CSAESVELRDRFSYEQYF
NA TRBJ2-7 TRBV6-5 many TGTGCCAGCAGTTTAATGGACCCGGGACGGACTCTAAAAACGTCCTACGAGCAGTACTTC CASSLMDPGRTLKTSYEQYF
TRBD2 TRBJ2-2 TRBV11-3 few TGTGCCAGCAGCTCCCAAGGGACTAGCCGCACCGGGGAGCTGTTTTTT CASSSQGTSRTGELFF
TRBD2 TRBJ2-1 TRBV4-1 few TGCGCCAGCAGCCATGCACTAGCGAATGAGCAGTTCTTC CASSHALANEQFF
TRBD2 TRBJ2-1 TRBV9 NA TGTGCCAGCAGCGCCCTTAGCGGGGGGTCCTACAATGAGCAGTTCTTC CASSALSGGSYNEQFF
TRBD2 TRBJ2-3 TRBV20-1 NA TGCAGTGCTAGATCGGGTTCGGCGGGAGGGCCCCCAGATACGCAGTATTTT CSARSGSAGGPPDTQYF
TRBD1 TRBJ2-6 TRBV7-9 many TGTGCCAGCAGCCCCAACAGGGGTCGTGGGGCCAACGTCCTGACTTTC CASSPNRGRGANVLTF
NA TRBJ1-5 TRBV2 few TGTGCCAGCAGTGGGGCAGCGGGGGATCAGCCCCAGCATTTT CASSGAAGDQPQHF
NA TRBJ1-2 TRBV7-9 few TGTGCCAGCAGCTTATTCCTCTCCTATGGCTACACCTTC CASSLFLSYGYTF
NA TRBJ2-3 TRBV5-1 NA TGCGCCAGCAGCTTGGCAGGAGGCCCTACAGGAGATACGCAGTATTTT CASSLAGGPTGDTQYF
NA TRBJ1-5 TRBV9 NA TGTGCCAGCAGCGTAGATGGGGGAATGGAGCAGCCCCAGCATTTT CASSVDGGMEQPQHF
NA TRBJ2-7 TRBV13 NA TGTGCCAGCAGCCCGGGCCCTTACGAGCAGTACTTC CASSPGPYEQYF
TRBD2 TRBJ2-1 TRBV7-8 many TGTGCCAGCAGCCCCCGGACTAGCGGGGGCGGGGGGAATGAGCAGTTCTTC CASSPRTSGGGGNEQFF